One and the same sample provided the 28 T cell receptor beta chains below, sequenced in a study of blood T cell repertoires in COVID-19 (TCRdb year 2020). Library construction relied on the immunoSEQ multiplex PCR assay. The table was pulled from immuneACCESS by TCRdb, which kept in-frame rearrangements only. Such tables lose some clones; where checked, under half of the loss comes from unresolved V genes, and the rest has no known cause. The sample profile shows 160,000 or so clones; about four fifths of them were found once. Of the sample, more than 6.5% is held by the ten largest clones. The sequencing sample was made of peripheral blood. The source is a woman aged 55 to 70 with COVID-19, enrolled during active disease.

This clone was counted once. V is TRBV5-4 and J is TRBJ1-1, with D perhaps matching TRBD1 (5 bases). The V end was cut by 5 bases, the J end by 4 bases, with 15 bases between. This CDR3 region has 14 residues. CDR1 is SGHNT, CDR2 YYREEE, per germline (reference sequence). CDR3 in amino acids: CASRSGERSTEAFF. Written as DNA, the CDR3 is TGTGCCAGCAGATCGGGGGAGCGGAGCACTGAAGCTTTCTTT.

This clone was observed a single time. The genes are TRBV7-2 and TRBJ2-3, with 15 bases fitting TRBD2. Germline values: CDR1 SGHTA, CDR2 FQGNSA. Germline trimming cut 0 bases from V and 7 bases from J; bases unmatched to any gene: 5. The CDR3 extends over 17 amino acids. CDR3 coding DNA: TGTGCCAGCAGCTTAGCCGGACTAGCGGGAGGGCCGAATACGCAGTATTTT. It translates to CASSLAGLAGGPNTQYF.

The CDR3 here is CASTRQGGSATNEKLFF. The CDR3 bases are TGTGCCAGTACGCGACAGGGGGGTAGTGCAACTAATGAAAAACTGTTTTTT. The rearrangement links TRBV19 to TRBJ1-4, with 9 nucleotides matching TRBD1. Losses at the gene ends were 7 bases for V and 0 bases for J; bases not matched to a gene: 9. The CDR3 is 17 amino acids. Germline V CDR1 and CDR2: LNHDA, SQIVND (reference sequence).

The V call is TRBV28, the J call TRBJ1-5, with a possible D match to TRBD1 (5 bases). V lost 2 bases and J 2 bases, leaving 10 bases between the germline ends. Germline assignment: CDR1 MDHEN and CDR2 SYDVKM. There are 15 residues in the CDR3. The CDR3 coding sequence is TGTGCCAGCAGTTTAAGGGGTCTTGGCAATCAGCCCCAGCATTTT. Its translation: CASSLRGLGNQPQHF.

This chain uses TRBV5-5 with TRBJ2-1, with D perhaps TRBD2 (11 bases). The CDR3 loop spans 20 amino acids. Per the germline V gene, CDR1 is SGHKS and CDR2 is YYEKEE (reference sequence). Trimming took 2 bases from V and 0 from J, leaving 24 bases between them. The CDR3 DNA reads as TGTGCCAGCAGCTTCACCGCGGGACAGGGGACTAGCGGCTCCTACAATGAGCAGTTCTTC. Protein sequence: CASSFTAGQGTSGSYNEQFF.

The V call is TRBV18, the J call TRBJ1-1; no definite D call. The CDR3 consists of 12 residues. Trimming took 2 bases from V and 8 from J, leaving 9 bases between them. Germline V gives CDR1 KGHSH, CDR2 LQKENI. CDR3 bases: TGTGCCAGCTCACCAAGAGAACGGGAAGCTTTCTTT. Its protein product is CASSPREREAFF.

The chain is built from TRBV27 and TRBJ2-3; 7 bases line up with TRBD2. V shed 7 bases and J 3 bases; nucleotides not matched to a gene: 10. Germline V gene lookup returns CDR1 MNHEY and CDR2 SMNVEV (reference sequence). The length of the CDR3 is 15 residues. CDR3 nucleotide sequence: TGTGCCAGCATCTCCCGGTGGGGGGGTACAGATACGCAGTATTTT. It specifies CASISRWGGTDTQYF.

V usage is TRBV7-9 and J usage is TRBJ2-1; 7 positions agree with TRBD2. Losses at the gene ends were 4 bases for V and 11 bases for J; bases not matched to a gene: 2. This CDR3 comprises 11 residues. Germline-derived CDR1 and CDR2 are SEHNR and FQNEAQ (reference sequence). In nucleotides, the CDR3 is TGTGCCAGCAGCTCGGGACTAAAGCAGTTCTTC. Protein product: CASSSGLKQFF.

The DNA of the CDR3 is TGTGCCAGCAGCTTAGACTGGGGCGACGAGCAGTACTTC. The encoded protein is CASSLDWGDEQYF. This chain uses TRBV7-2 with TRBJ2-7; tentative D call: TRBD1 (5 bases). From germline, CDR1 is SGHTA and CDR2 FQGNSA. With 1 base removed from V and 5 bases from J, the gap between germline ends came to 9 bases. The CDR3 loop spans 13 amino acids.

The chain employs TRBV6-5 and TRBJ1-6, with 7 bases aligning to TRBD1. Germline V gene lookup returns CDR1 MNHEY and CDR2 SVGAGI. Unmatched junction bases numbered 4, after V lost 2 bases and J lost 6 bases. CDR3 length: 15 amino acids. The CDR3 region has the DNA TGTGCCAGCAGTTACGGGACAGAGAGTAATTCACCCCTCCACTTT. It specifies CASSYGTESNSPLHF.

The J gene is TRBJ1-3, the V gene TRBV7-9, with TRBD1 matching 7 bases. CDR1 and CDR2 from the germline V gene are SEHNR and FQNEAQ (reference sequence). This CDR3 is built from 14 residues. The V segment lost 7 bases and the J segment 7 bases; nucleotides outside the gene matches: 10. CDR3 in DNA: TGTGCCAGCACCTCCGACAGGGATAGGAACACCATATATTTT. It yields the protein CASTSDRDRNTIYF.

This clone was seen only a few times. This chain joins TRBV18 and TRBJ2-1; TRBD2 matches at 13 bases. The CDR3 loop spans 18 amino acids. The junction had 4 bases not matched to a gene; V was cut back by 2 bases and J by 0 bases. From germline, CDR1 is KGHSH and CDR2 LQKENI. The CDR3, as DNA: TGTGCCAGCTCACCATATACTAGCGGGAGGGGCTCCTACAATGAGCAGTTCTTC. Its protein product is CASSPYTSGRGSYNEQFF.

The genes are TRBV5-1 and TRBJ2-5, with 11 bases lining up with TRBD2. Germline values: CDR1 SGHRS, CDR2 YFSETQ. V shed 3 bases, J shed 5 bases, and the junction held 15 bases outside the gene matches. The CDR3 totals 18 residues. In nucleotides, the CDR3 is TGCGCCAGCAGCTACACCACCGGGACTAGCGGCCCCCGGGAGACCCAGTACTTC. As protein: CASSYTTGTSGPRETQYF.

The V and J genes are TRBV28 and TRBJ1-1, with D tentatively TRBD1 (6 bases). V was shortened by 6 bases and J by 1 base, with 18 bases between the two germline ends. CDR3 length equals 16 residues. Germline V lookup: CDR1 MDHEN, CDR2 SYDVKM. CDR3 sequence: CASRLRGSGGNTEAFF. The CDR3 DNA reads TGTGCCAGCAGACTGAGGGGGAGCGGAGGGAACACTGAAGCTTTCTTT.

Only one count was recorded for this clone. The J gene is TRBJ2-1, the V gene TRBV30; D perhaps matches TRBD1 (5 bases). The CDR3 loop spans 13 amino acids. The germline CDR1 and CDR2 sequences are GTSNPN and SVGIG (reference sequence). The V and J ends lost 1 base and 1 base respectively, with 5 bases between them. The CDR3 nucleotides read TGTGCCTGGAGTGGACAGTCCTACAATGAGCAGTTCTTC. It is translated as CAWSGQSYNEQFF.

The CDR3 loop reads CASSRWGQNTEAFF. CDR3 nucleotides: TGTGCCAGCAGCCGCTGGGGACAGAACACTGAAGCTTTCTTT. The rearrangement uses TRBV5-5 and TRBJ1-1; a weak D match, TRBD1 (6 bases). Germline values: CDR1 SGHKS, CDR2 YYEKEE (reference sequence). The ends were cut back, 4 bases at V and 1 base at J, with 11 bases in the middle. The CDR3 contains 14 residues. Full variable domain (rest looked up from reference TRBV5-5 and TRBJ1-1): DAGVTQSPTHLIKTRGQQVTLRCSPISGHKSVSWYQQVLGQGPQFIFQYYEKEERGRGNFPDRFSARQFPNYSSELNVNALLLGDSALYLCASSRWGQNTEAFFGQGTRLTVV.

The chain employs TRBV5-4 and TRBJ2-7, with 7 positions matching TRBD1. Germline CDR1 is SGHNT and CDR2 is YYREEE (reference sequence). The CDR3 is made up of 14 amino acids. Unmatched junction bases numbered 7, after V lost 3 bases and J lost 4 bases. Here the CDR3 reads CASSWDRTSYEQYF. In nucleotides, the CDR3 is TGTGCCAGCAGCTGGGACAGAACCTCGTACGAGCAGTACTTC.

The chain employs TRBV19 and TRBJ1-3; unclear D gene. Per germline, CDR1 LNHDA and CDR2 SQIVND (reference sequence). Trimming removed 1 base at V and 0 bases at J, with 10 bases between. The length of the CDR3 is 16 residues. CDR3 residues: CASSIGDKISGNTIYF. The CDR3 DNA reads TGTGCCAGTAGTATAGGAGACAAGATCTCTGGAAACACCATATATTTT.

This chain joins TRBV28 and TRBJ1-4; the D gene is possibly TRBD1 (5 bases). With 3 bases removed from V and 6 bases from J, the gap between germline ends came to 11 bases. The CDR3 is 14 amino acids. Germline V gene data show CDR1 as MDHEN and CDR2 as SYDVKM. The CDR3 here is CASSLGGSDEKLFF. As DNA, the CDR3 is TGTGCCAGCAGTTTGGGGGGGAGCGATGAAAAACTGTTTTTT.

CDR3 amino acids: CASSPQGKTGIYGYTF. As DNA, the CDR3 is TGTGCCAGCAGCCCACAGGGGAAAACGGGGATCTATGGCTACACCTTC. The V and J genes are TRBV7-8 and TRBJ1-2, with 7 bases fitting TRBD1. The ends lost 5 bases at V and 4 bases at J; junction bases unmatched: 13. The CDR3 runs to 16 residues. In germline, CDR1 is SGHVS, CDR2 FQNEAQ. Looking up the rest from reference TRBV7-8 and TRBJ1-2 gives the full variable domain: GAGVSQSPRYKVAKRGQDVALRCDPISGHVSLFWYQQALGQGPEFLTYFQNEAQLDKSGLPSDRFFAERPEGSVSTLKIQRTQQEDSAVYLCASSPQGKTGIYGYTFGSGTRLTVV.

The chain links TRBV10-3 to TRBJ2-7; 12 bases are shared with TRBD1. J was trimmed by 4 bases and V by 4 bases; bases with no gene match: 5. Per germline, CDR1 ENHRY and CDR2 SYGVKD. The CDR3 is made up of 15 amino acids. CDR3 sequence (DNA): TGTGCCATCAGTGCCGGGACAGGGGGCATATACGAGCAGTACGTC. As protein: CAISAGTGGIYEQYV.

V usage is TRBV9 and J usage is TRBJ2-2; D is uncertain. The CDR3 has 13 residues. V was trimmed by 5 bases and J by 5 bases, leaving 10 bases between them. CDR1 SGDLS and CDR2 YYNGEE come from the germline V gene. Here the CDR3 reads CASSPSRTGELFF. In nucleotides, the CDR3 is TGTGCCAGCAGTCCCTCGAGGACCGGGGAGCTGTTTTTT.

The chain carries TRBV19 and TRBJ2-4; TRBD1 is a possible D gene (6 bases). The germline V and J ends were trimmed by 5 bases and 5 bases, with 13 bases remaining between them. CDR3 length equals 14 residues. CDR1 and CDR2 (germline): LNHDA, SQIVND (reference sequence). Written as DNA, the CDR3 is TGTGCCAGTAGTCCGCGACAGGAGCAAAACATTCAGTACTTC. This sequence encodes CASSPRQEQNIQYF.

In the case of this clone: At the DNA level, this CDR3 is encoded by other sequences in the same sample as well. This rearrangement joins TRBV20-1 to TRBJ2-3, with D uncertain. This CDR3 contains 11 residues. CDR1 and CDR2 (germline): DFQATT, SNEGSKA (reference sequence). The V end was cut by 6 bases, the J end by 0 bases, with 4 bases between. CDR3 DNA: TGCAGTGCCCGTAGCACAGATACGCAGTATTTT. Amino acid sequence: CSARSTDTQYF.

The rearrangement joins TRBV4-2 to TRBJ2-2; D perhaps matches TRBD2 (6 bases). V gave up 1 base and J gave up 7 bases, with 10 bases separating them. The CDR3 has 14 amino acids. Germline CDR1 is LGHNA and CDR2 is YNFKEQ. CDR3 amino acids: CASSQVGGGGELFF. CDR3 sequence (DNA): TGTGCCAGCAGCCAAGTGGGGGGTGGCGGGGAGCTGTTTTTT.

This chain links TRBV2 with TRBJ1-2, with D uncertain. Per the germline V gene, CDR1 is SNHLY and CDR2 is FYNNEI. The CDR3 runs to 14 residues. V was shortened by 3 bases and J by 0 bases, with 8 bases between the two germline ends. CDR3 nucleotide sequence: TGTGCCAGCAGTGATAGACAAACTAACTATGGCTACACCTTC. Its protein is CASSDRQTNYGYTF.

J is TRBJ1-5 and V is TRBV28; tentative D call: TRBD1 (5 bases). The CDR3 consists of 12 residues. V shed 8 bases and J shed 11 bases, with 16 bases lying between them. Germline CDR1 and CDR2: MDHEN and SYDVKM. The CDR3 loop reads CASRTGDWAQHF. CDR3 DNA sequence: TGTGCCAGCCGGACTGGGGACTGGGCCCAGCATTTT.

This rearrangement joins TRBV18 to TRBJ2-6, with a possible D match to TRBD2 (6 bases). The V end was cut by 3 bases, the J end by 1 base, with 10 bases between. CDR1 and CDR2 from the germline V gene are KGHSH and LQKENI. The CDR3 totals 16 residues. The DNA of the CDR3 is TGTGCCAGCTCACCGGGTGGAGGGTCTGGGGCCAACGTCCTGACTTTC. Translation: CASSPGGGSGANVLTF.